These T cell receptor beta chains were read from a single sample in a study of cytomegalovirus exposure and HLA in healthy donors. Generated by immunoSEQ multiplex PCR, the TCRdb table keeps only in-frame clones and is missing some. The sample lists about 120,000 clones, approximately 80% seen once, with roughly 6% in the top ten. Sequenced material: PBMCs. These receptor sequences come from a man aged 18 to 30 in good health and CMV-seropositive. CDR3s include the opening cysteine and the closing phenylalanine or tryptophan. D genes are given only for firm matches. Where a row states a size, it is once, few, many or the class of an expanded clone; other rows omit it.

NA	TRBJ1-2	TRBV6-5	once	TGTGCCAGCACCTCCTGGCTCAGGCCCTATGGCTACACCTTC	CASTSWLRPYGYTF
NA	TRBJ1-1	TRBV6-5	NA	TGTGCCAGCAGTTCCGGCGGGGTTGAAGCTTTCTTT	CASSSGGVEAFF
TRBD2	TRBJ2-1	TRBV5-1	few	TGCGCCAGCAGCCCTGCCGCGAGCGGGGGGGCCTTAGATGAGCAGTTCTTC	CASSPAASGGALDEQFF
NA	TRBJ2-3	TRBV9	NA	TGTGCCAGCAGCGTAGAACGAGCAGATACGCAGTATTTT	CASSVERADTQYF
TRBD2	TRBJ2-1	TRBV7-8	NA	TGTGCCAGCAGCCCAAGGGGACTAGCGACTAACAATGAGCAGTTCTTC	CASSPRGLATNNEQFF
NA	TRBJ2-3	TRBV7-9	NA	TGTGCCAGCAGACCCTTGGGCGCAGGAACAGATACGCAGTATTTT	CASRPLGAGTDTQYF
TRBD2	TRBJ2-1	TRBV19	NA	TGTGCCAGTAGTATAGGGGAGGGGCCTGGGCAGTTCTTC	CASSIGEGPGQFF
TRBD2	TRBJ2-1	TRBV7-2	NA	TGTGCCAGCAGCTTAGGACTAGCGGGAGGTAGCTCCTACAATGAGCAGTTCTTC	CASSLGLAGGSSYNEQFF
TRBD1	TRBJ2-3	TRBV5-1	NA	TGCGCCAGCAGCTTGGCGGGACAGGGAACAGATACGCAGTATTTT	CASSLAGQGTDTQYF
NA	TRBJ2-5	TRBV6-1	once	TGTGCCAGCAGTGAATTGGGGGGAACAGAGACCCAGTACTTC	CASSELGGTETQYF
TRBD1	TRBJ2-2	TRBV25-1	NA	TGTGCCAGCAGCTCCGGGACAGTACACCCCGGGGAGCTGTTTTTT	CASSSGTVHPGELFF
TRBD1	TRBJ2-7	TRBV18	NA	TGTGCCAGCTCATATACCGGGACAGGGGACGAGCAGTACTTC	CASSYTGTGDEQYF
TRBD2	TRBJ2-7	TRBV27	once	TGTGCCAGCAGGCCTACAGTCAGGGGCGCGACTAGCGGGACGTACGAGCAGTACTTC	CASRPTVRGATSGTYEQYF
NA	TRBJ1-1	TRBV6-1	NA	TGTGCCAGCAGTACCAGGGGATCGAACACTGAAGCTTTCTTT	CASSTRGSNTEAFF
NA	TRBJ1-5	TRBV19	NA	TGTGCCAGTAGTATTGGAGGGAGTAGCAATCAGCCCCAGCATTTT	CASSIGGSSNQPQHF
NA	TRBJ2-1	TRBV18	few	TGTGCCAGCTCACCACCAAGGGAGTTCTCCTACAATGAGCAGTTCTTC	CASSPPREFSYNEQFF
NA	TRBJ2-5	TRBV27	NA	TGTGCCGTCAAAACGGGGTACCAAGAGACCCAGTACTTC	CAVKTGYQETQYF
TRBD1	TRBJ2-7	TRBV6-5	NA	TGTGCCAGCAGTTATGAGGGGGCAGGGGGTGCCTACGAGCAGTACTTC	CASSYEGAGGAYEQYF
NA	TRBJ2-7	TRBV4-2	NA	TGTGCCAGCAGCCAGAGACTCACCTACGAGCAGTACTTC	CASSQRLTYEQYF
NA	TRBJ2-7	TRBV19	NA	TGTGCCAGTAGTCCCCCGAGCTCCTACGAGCAGTACTTC	CASSPPSSYEQYF
NA	TRBJ1-4	TRBV7-9	once	TGTGCCAGCAGCTTAGGACAGCCTAATGTAGCTAATGAAAAACTGTTTTTT	CASSLGQPNVANEKLFF
NA	TRBJ1-2	TRBV5-6	NA	TGTGCCAGCAGCTTGGCAGATACGAACTATGGCTACACCTTC	CASSLADTNYGYTF
TRBD2	TRBJ2-4	TRBV9	NA	TGTGCCAGCAGCGTAGCGGGAGGGCGGGGTAAAAACATTCAGTACTTC	CASSVAGGRGKNIQYF
NA	TRBJ1-3	TRBV7-9	NA	TGTTCCAGCAGCTTTGGGGAGGGAAACACCATATATTTT	CSSSFGEGNTIYF
TRBD2	TRBJ2-1	TRBV29-1	NA	TGCAGCGTTGAAGATAGTTGGGAGGGGTCCTACAATGAGCAGTTCTTC	CSVEDSWEGSYNEQFF
NA	TRBJ1-1	TRBV7-9	NA	TGTGCCAGCAGCTCCTACAGAGCCCGGGGCACTGAAGCTTTCTTT	CASSSYRARGTEAFF
NA	TRBJ2-5	TRBV5-1	few	TGCGCCAGCAGCTTGGGACAGCAAGAGACCCAGTACTTC	CASSLGQQETQYF
NA	TRBJ1-4	TRBV5-1	few	TGCGCCAGCAGCTTGTCAGGGGTAACTAATGAAAAACTGTTTTTT	CASSLSGVTNEKLFF
NA	TRBJ1-6	TRBV18	few	TGTGCCAGCGCTGGCGGGTCAGGGGATAATTCACCCCTCCACTTT	CASAGGSGDNSPLHF
NA	TRBJ2-2	TRBV9	NA	TGTGCCAGCAGCGTAGAGCTAGAGAGCGGGGAGCTGTTTTTT	CASSVELESGELFF
NA	TRBJ2-2	TRBV6-5	few	TGTGCCAGCACCGGTCTTGACAGAGCCACCGGGGAGCTGTTTTTT	CASTGLDRATGELFF
NA	TRBJ1-1	TRBV28	NA	TGTGCCAGCAGTCTCTGGACAGCGGGGACTGAAGCTTTCTTT	CASSLWTAGTEAFF
TRBD1	TRBJ1-1	TRBV29-1	NA	TGCAGCGCCGCCCGGAGGACAGGGAAGGATGAAGCTTTCTTT	CSAARRTGKDEAFF
NA	TRBJ2-6	TRBV5-4	few	TGTGCCAGCAGCTTGGGCGGGCGCGCTGGGGCCAACGTCCTGACTTTC	CASSLGGRAGANVLTF
NA	TRBJ2-6	TRBV19	NA	TGTGCCAGTAGTAAGGTGGCAGGGTGGTCTGGGGCCAACGGCCTGACTTTC	CASSKVAGWSGANGLTF
TRBD1	TRBJ1-6	TRBV15	NA	TGTGCCACCAGCAGAGTGGACAGGGGAGGTTCACCCCTCCACTTT	CATSRVDRGGSPLHF
TRBD1	TRBJ2-7	TRBV6-6	NA	TGTGCCAGCAGCCCGGGACAGGGGGTCTCCTACGAGCAGTACTTC	CASSPGQGVSYEQYF
NA	TRBJ2-7	TRBV5-5	NA	TGTGCCAGCAGCTTGGCGGTCGGCTGGGCCAGCTACGAGCAGTACTTC	CASSLAVGWASYEQYF
TRBD1	TRBJ1-2	TRBV13	NA	TGTGCCAGCAGCACAACCGGGACAGGGCGCTATGGCTACACCTTC	CASSTTGTGRYGYTF
TRBD2	TRBJ2-7	TRBV28	NA	TGTGCCAGCAGTTTATGGACTAGCGGGAGTTACGAGCAGTACTTC	CASSLWTSGSYEQYF
NA	TRBJ1-1	TRBV29-1	once	TGCAGCGTTGAAGATCCCGGGATCGGAGCTTTCTTT	CSVEDPGIGAFF
TRBD1	TRBJ2-7	TRBV19	NA	TGTGCCAGTCAGGTCGGACAGGGGGAGTACGAGCAGTACTTC	CASQVGQGEYEQYF
TRBD1	TRBJ2-7	TRBV5-6	NA	TGTGCCAGCAGCCAGACCGGGACAGTCCGTGAGCAGTACTTC	CASSQTGTVREQYF
NA	TRBJ1-2	TRBV27	NA	TGTGCCAGCAGTGCCATACAGGCGGATCGTGGCTATGGCTACACCTTC	CASSAIQADRGYGYTF
TRBD1	TRBJ1-1	TRBV18	NA	TGTGCCAGCTCACCGGGACAGGGGAACACTGAAGCTTTCTTT	CASSPGQGNTEAFF
TRBD2	TRBJ2-3	TRBV5-4	NA	TGTGCCAGCAGCTCGCCGGGACTAGCGGGGACAGATACGCAGTATTTT	CASSSPGLAGTDTQYF
NA	TRBJ1-1	TRBV5-6	NA	TGTGCCAGCAGCGCCGGGGGAGGACTATCCCTAAAGGGCGGGACTGAAGCTTTCTTT	CASSAGGGLSLKGGTEAFF
NA	TRBJ1-3	TRBV2	NA	TGTGCCAGCAGTGACAACGACTTCTCTGGAAACACCATATATTTT	CASSDNDFSGNTIYF
NA	TRBJ2-1	TRBV9	once	TGTGCCAGCAGCTCCTATCCCCCGGGACACGGTGGCCATGAGCAGTTCTTC	CASSSYPPGHGGHEQFF
TRBD1	TRBJ1-1	TRBV6-5	NA	TGTGCCAGCAGTCCAGACAGGGGGCGATTAACTGAAGCTTTCTTT	CASSPDRGRLTEAFF
NA	TRBJ1-2	TRBV7-2	NA	TGTGCCAGCAGCTTAGTAGGGGGTTATGGCTACACCTTC	CASSLVGGYGYTF
NA	TRBJ1-5	TRBV2	NA	TGTGCCAGCAGTGAAGTAGGAGATCAGCCCCAGCATTTT	CASSEVGDQPQHF